A selection of T cell receptor beta chains follows, all from one sample in a study of T-cell memory formation after mild COVID-19. TCRdb processed the 5' RACE reads anew with MiXCR; each CDR3 protein has one entry. Here the sample spans roughly 170,000 distinct CDR3 sequences, about a fifth being singletons. Input material: PBMCs or a T cell subset sorted from them (not recorded which). These TCRs come from an adult woman who had mild COVID-19 (a few samples of this study predate the infection). Cell type and time point are not known. The CDR3 runs from the conserved cysteine through the conserved F or W.

cdr3_aa: CASSGTGDTQYF; j_call: TRBJ2-3; v_call: TRBV12-3/TRBV12-4; cdr3_length: 12
cdr3_aa: CASSLVWDRNEKLFF; j_call: TRBJ1-4; v_call: TRBV5-1; cdr3_length: 15
cdr3_aa: CASSVVSGGTDTQYF; j_call: TRBJ2-3; v_call: TRBV9; cdr3_length: 15
cdr3_aa: CASSFSDRSDTEAFF; j_call: TRBJ1-1; v_call: TRBV12-3/TRBV12-4; cdr3_length: 15
cdr3_aa: CASSLGQGGGNTEAFF; j_call: TRBJ1-1; v_call: TRBV7-6; cdr3_length: 16
cdr3_aa: CASSVGGQDSYEQYF; j_call: TRBJ2-7; v_call: TRBV9; cdr3_length: 15
cdr3_aa: CSASQDTNWLNTEAFF; j_call: TRBJ1-1; v_call: TRBV20-1; cdr3_length: 16
cdr3_aa: CASRSDRVDGYTF; j_call: TRBJ1-2; v_call: TRBV19; cdr3_length: 13
cdr3_aa: CASSQANSLSYEQYF; j_call: TRBJ2-7; v_call: TRBV4-2; cdr3_length: 15
cdr3_aa: CSVLRGTGELFF; j_call: TRBJ2-2; v_call: TRBV29-1; cdr3_length: 12
cdr3_aa: CASSLGLTSGQETQYF; j_call: TRBJ2-5; v_call: TRBV11-3; cdr3_length: 16
cdr3_aa: CSVAGGSRYEQYF; j_call: TRBJ2-7; v_call: TRBV29-1; cdr3_length: 13
cdr3_aa: CASSMTGKETQYF; j_call: TRBJ2-5; v_call: TRBV12-3/TRBV12-4; cdr3_length: 13
cdr3_aa: CASSPRSGDTQYF; j_call: TRBJ2-3; v_call: TRBV7-9; cdr3_length: 13
cdr3_aa: CASSVDRINQPQHF; j_call: TRBJ1-5; v_call: TRBV5-5; cdr3_length: 14
cdr3_aa: CASSYTSSGYTF; j_call: TRBJ1-2; v_call: TRBV19; cdr3_length: 12
cdr3_aa: CATSDWDGQETQYF; j_call: TRBJ2-5; v_call: TRBV24-1; cdr3_length: 14
cdr3_aa: CASSSVSPNQGSYEQYF; j_call: TRBJ2-7; v_call: TRBV3-1; cdr3_length: 17
cdr3_aa: CASSWGDYTDTQYF; j_call: TRBJ2-3; v_call: TRBV6-5; cdr3_length: 14
cdr3_aa: CASRGGLGDTEAFF; j_call: TRBJ1-1; v_call: TRBV7-9; cdr3_length: 14
cdr3_aa: CASSSPRGSDEQFF; j_call: TRBJ2-1; v_call: TRBV12-3/TRBV12-4; cdr3_length: 14
cdr3_aa: CASSQSNREKLFF; j_call: TRBJ1-4; v_call: TRBV4-1; cdr3_length: 13
cdr3_aa: CASSLGVAEQFF; j_call: TRBJ2-1; v_call: TRBV13; cdr3_length: 12
cdr3_aa: CASSLEGEGEETQYF; j_call: TRBJ2-5; v_call: TRBV5-6; cdr3_length: 15
cdr3_aa: CASSLPRQRQETQYF; j_call: TRBJ2-5; v_call: TRBV7-6; cdr3_length: 15
cdr3_aa: CASSFLNPGGASREQYF; j_call: TRBJ2-7; v_call: TRBV27; cdr3_length: 17
cdr3_aa: CSVETGGDYEQYF; j_call: TRBJ2-7; v_call: TRBV29-1; cdr3_length: 13
cdr3_aa: CASSVDGGVPYQETQYF; j_call: TRBJ2-5; v_call: TRBV9; cdr3_length: 17
cdr3_aa: CSVDPGGVYNEQFF; j_call: TRBJ2-1; v_call: TRBV29-1; cdr3_length: 14
cdr3_aa: CAWSVGSRQETQYF; j_call: TRBJ2-5; v_call: TRBV30; cdr3_length: 14
cdr3_aa: CASSASGTGAGSYGYTF; j_call: TRBJ1-2; v_call: TRBV9; cdr3_length: 17
cdr3_aa: CASSFGPYNEQFF; j_call: TRBJ2-1; v_call: TRBV27; cdr3_length: 13
cdr3_aa: CASSLDVTYEQYF; j_call: TRBJ2-7; v_call: TRBV11-2; cdr3_length: 13
cdr3_aa: CASDLGQMNTEAFF; j_call: TRBJ1-1; v_call: TRBV7-6; cdr3_length: 14
cdr3_aa: CASSQGAGAITDTQYF; j_call: TRBJ2-3; v_call: TRBV4-3; cdr3_length: 16
cdr3_aa: CASSYGAESAETQYF; j_call: TRBJ2-5; v_call: TRBV6-5; cdr3_length: 15
cdr3_aa: CASSSASGSHEQYF; j_call: TRBJ2-7; v_call: TRBV9; cdr3_length: 14
cdr3_aa: CSARVSSQRRDYNEQFF; j_call: TRBJ2-1; v_call: TRBV20-1; cdr3_length: 17
cdr3_aa: CASSLTGTRGANEQFF; j_call: TRBJ2-1; v_call: TRBV7-8; cdr3_length: 16
cdr3_aa: CASSSGASGGRGDIQYF; j_call: TRBJ2-4; v_call: TRBV5-1; cdr3_length: 17
cdr3_aa: CASSRAPPNDEQFF; j_call: TRBJ2-1; v_call: TRBV5-1; cdr3_length: 14
cdr3_aa: CASSWAGGSYNEQFF; j_call: TRBJ2-1; v_call: TRBV6-2/TRBV6-3; cdr3_length: 15
cdr3_aa: CASSPGTAHTEAFF; j_call: TRBJ1-1; v_call: TRBV5-1; cdr3_length: 14
cdr3_aa: CASSLSFWTQSSTDTQYF; j_call: TRBJ2-3; v_call: TRBV7-2; cdr3_length: 18
cdr3_aa: CASTGSNQPQHF; j_call: TRBJ1-5; v_call: TRBV19; cdr3_length: 12
cdr3_aa: CASIRANSGANVLTF; j_call: TRBJ2-6; v_call: TRBV12-3/TRBV12-4; cdr3_length: 15